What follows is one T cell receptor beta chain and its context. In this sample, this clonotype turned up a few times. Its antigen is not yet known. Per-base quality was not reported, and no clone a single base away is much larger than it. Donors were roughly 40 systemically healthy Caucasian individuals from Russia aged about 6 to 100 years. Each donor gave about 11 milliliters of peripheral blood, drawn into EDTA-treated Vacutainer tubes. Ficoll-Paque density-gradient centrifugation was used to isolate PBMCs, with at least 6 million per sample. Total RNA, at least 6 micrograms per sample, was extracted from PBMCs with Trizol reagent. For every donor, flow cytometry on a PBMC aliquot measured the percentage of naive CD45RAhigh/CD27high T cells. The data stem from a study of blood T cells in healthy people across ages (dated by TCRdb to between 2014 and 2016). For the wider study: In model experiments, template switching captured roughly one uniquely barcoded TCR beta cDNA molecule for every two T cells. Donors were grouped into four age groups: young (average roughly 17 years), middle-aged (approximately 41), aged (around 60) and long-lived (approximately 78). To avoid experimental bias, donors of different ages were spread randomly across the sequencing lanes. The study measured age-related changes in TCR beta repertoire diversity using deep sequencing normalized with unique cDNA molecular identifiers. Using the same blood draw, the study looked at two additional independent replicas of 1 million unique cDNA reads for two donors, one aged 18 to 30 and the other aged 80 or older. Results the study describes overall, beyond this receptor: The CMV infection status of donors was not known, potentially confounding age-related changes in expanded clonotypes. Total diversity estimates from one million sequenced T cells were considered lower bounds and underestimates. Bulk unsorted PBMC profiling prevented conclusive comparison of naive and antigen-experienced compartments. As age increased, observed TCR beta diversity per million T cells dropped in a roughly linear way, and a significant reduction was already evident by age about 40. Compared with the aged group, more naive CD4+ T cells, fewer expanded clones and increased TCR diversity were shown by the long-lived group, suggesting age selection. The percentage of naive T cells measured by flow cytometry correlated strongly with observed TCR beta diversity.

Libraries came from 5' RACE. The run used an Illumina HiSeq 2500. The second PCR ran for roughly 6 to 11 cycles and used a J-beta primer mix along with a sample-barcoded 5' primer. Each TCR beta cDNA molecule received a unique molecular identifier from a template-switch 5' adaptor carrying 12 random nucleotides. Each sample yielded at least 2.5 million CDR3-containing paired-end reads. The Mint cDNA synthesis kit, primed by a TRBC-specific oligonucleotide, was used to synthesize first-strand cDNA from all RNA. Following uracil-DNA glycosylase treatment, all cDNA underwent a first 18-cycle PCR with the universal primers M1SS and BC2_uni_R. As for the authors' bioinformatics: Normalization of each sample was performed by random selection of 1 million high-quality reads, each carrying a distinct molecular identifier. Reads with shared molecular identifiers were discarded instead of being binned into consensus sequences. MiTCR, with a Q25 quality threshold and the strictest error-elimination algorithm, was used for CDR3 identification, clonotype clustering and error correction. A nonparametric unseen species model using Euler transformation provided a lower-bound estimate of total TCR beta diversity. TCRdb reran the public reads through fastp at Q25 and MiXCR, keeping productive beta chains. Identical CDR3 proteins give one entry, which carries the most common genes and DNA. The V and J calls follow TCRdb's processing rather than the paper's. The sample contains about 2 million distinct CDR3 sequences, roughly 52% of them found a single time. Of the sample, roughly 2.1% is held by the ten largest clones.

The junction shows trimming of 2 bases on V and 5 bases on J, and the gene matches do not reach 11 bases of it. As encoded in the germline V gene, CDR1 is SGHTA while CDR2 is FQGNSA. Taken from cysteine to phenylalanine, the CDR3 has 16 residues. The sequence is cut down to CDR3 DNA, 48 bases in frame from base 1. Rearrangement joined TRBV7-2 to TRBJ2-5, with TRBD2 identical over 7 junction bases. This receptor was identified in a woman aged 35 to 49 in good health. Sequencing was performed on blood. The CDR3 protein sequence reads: CASSLWEGSWGETQYF. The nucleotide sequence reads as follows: TGTGCCAGCAGCTTATGGGAGGGATCGTGGGGGGAGACCCAGTACTTC.